This T cell receptor (beta chain) appears in the sequencing data of a study of blood T cell repertoires in COVID-19. Across the study: Researchers got acute and convalescent COVID-19 samples from the United States, Italy and Spain. In each case, the material was cDNA or gDNA derived from T cells, B-cell-depleted T cells, or PBMCs.

CDR1 is SEHNR, CDR2 FQNEAQ, per germline (reference sequence). Trimming removed 6 bases from V and 0 bases from J; junction bases left unmatched: 4. This CDR3 is 14 amino acids long. Original handling: Amplified reference gene primers provided the basis for estimating nucleated cell counts. Libraries were prepared by immunoSEQ multiplex PCR; TCRdb keeps only in-frame clonotypes and omits some of them. V and J calls and clone size are those listed in that table; D and trimming were worked out from the DNA. This sample has 150,000 to 200,000 clones; about 86% occur once, and the top ten carry approximately 15%.

The sequenced sample consisted of peripheral blood. The V gene is TRBV7-9, the J gene TRBJ2-7, with 8 bases that match TRBD1. The receptor's source is a man aged 30 to 45 with active or convalescent COVID-19. CDR3 coding DNA: TGTGCCAGCAGGGGACAGGTGAACTCCTACGAGCAGTACTTC. It codes for CASRGQVNSYEQYF.